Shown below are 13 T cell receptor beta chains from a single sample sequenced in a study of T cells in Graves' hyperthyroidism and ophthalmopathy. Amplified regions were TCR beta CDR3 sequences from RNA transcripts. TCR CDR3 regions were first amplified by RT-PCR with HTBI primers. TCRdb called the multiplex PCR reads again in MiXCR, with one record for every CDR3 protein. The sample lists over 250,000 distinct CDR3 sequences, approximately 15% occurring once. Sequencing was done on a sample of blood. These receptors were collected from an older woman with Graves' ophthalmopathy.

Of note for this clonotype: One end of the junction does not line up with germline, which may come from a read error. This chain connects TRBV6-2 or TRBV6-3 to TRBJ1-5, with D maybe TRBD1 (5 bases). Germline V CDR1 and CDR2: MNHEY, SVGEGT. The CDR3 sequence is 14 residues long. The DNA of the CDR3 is TGTGCCAGCAGCTGGACACTTAGCAATCAGCGCCAGCATTTT. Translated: CASSWTLSNQRQHF.

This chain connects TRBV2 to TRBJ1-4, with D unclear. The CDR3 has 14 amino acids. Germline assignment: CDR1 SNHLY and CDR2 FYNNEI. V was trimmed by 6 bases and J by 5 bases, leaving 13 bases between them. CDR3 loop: CASRPTVTNEKLFF. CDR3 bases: TGTGCCAGCAGGCCGACGGTTACCAATGAAAAACTGTTTTTT. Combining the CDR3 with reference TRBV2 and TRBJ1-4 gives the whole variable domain EPEVTQTPSHQVTQMGQEVILRCVPISNHLYFYWYRQILGQKVEFLVSFYNNEISEKSEIFDDQFSVERPDGSNFTLKIRSTKLEDSAMYFCASRPTVTNEKLFFGSGTQLSVL.

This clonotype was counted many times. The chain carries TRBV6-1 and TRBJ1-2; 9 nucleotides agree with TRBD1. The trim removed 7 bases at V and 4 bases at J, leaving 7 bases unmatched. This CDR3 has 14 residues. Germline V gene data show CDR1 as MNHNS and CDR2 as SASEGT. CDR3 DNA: TGTGCCAGCACCCCGGGACAGGGACCCTATGGCTACACCTTC. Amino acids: CASTPGQGPYGYTF.

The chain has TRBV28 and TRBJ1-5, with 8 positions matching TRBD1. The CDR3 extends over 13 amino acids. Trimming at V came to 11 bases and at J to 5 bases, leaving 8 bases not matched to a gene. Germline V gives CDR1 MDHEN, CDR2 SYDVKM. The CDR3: CAGRTGRDQPQHF. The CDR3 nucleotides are TGTGCCGGACGGACAGGGAGGGATCAGCCCCAGCATTTT.

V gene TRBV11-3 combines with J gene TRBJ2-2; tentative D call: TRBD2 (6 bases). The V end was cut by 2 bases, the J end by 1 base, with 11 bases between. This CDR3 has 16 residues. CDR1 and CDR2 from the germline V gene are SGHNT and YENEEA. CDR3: CASSLILAENTGELFF. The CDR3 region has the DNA TGTGCCAGCAGCTTAATCTTAGCGGAGAACACCGGGGAGCTGTTTTTT.

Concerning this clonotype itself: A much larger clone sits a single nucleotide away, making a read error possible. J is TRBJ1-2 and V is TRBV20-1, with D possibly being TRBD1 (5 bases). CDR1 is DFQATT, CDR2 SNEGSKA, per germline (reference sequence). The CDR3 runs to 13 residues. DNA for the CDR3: TGCAGTGCTAGACGGGACGGTAACTATGGCTACGCCTTC. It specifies CSARRDGNYGYAF.

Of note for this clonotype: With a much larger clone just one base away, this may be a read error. The DNA for the CDR3 is TGTACCAGCTCACCAAGGCCCCAAAGGTTGGACTATGGCTACACCTTC. Residues: CTSSPRPQRLDYGYTF. The rearrangement uses TRBV18 and TRBJ1-2; D uncertain. The germline CDR1 and CDR2 sequences are KGHSH and LQKENI. The length of the CDR3 is 16 residues.

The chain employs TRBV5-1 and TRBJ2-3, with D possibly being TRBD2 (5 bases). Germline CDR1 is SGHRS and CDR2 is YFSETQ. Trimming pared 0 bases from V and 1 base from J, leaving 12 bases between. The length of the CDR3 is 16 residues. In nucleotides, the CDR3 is TGCGCCAGCAGCTTGGAGAATGGCGGGCGCACAGATACGCAGTATTTT. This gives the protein CASSLENGGRTDTQYF.

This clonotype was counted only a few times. CDR3 amino acids: CASSLTTGRQFF. CDR3 coding DNA: TGTGCCAGTAGTCTTACCACAGGACGCCAGTTCTTC. This chain links TRBV19 with TRBJ2-1, with D tentatively TRBD1 (5 bases). The CDR3 sequence is 12 residues long. Looked up from germline, CDR1 is LNHDA and CDR2 is SQIVND (reference sequence). Trimming pared 5 bases from V and 13 bases from J, leaving 15 bases between.

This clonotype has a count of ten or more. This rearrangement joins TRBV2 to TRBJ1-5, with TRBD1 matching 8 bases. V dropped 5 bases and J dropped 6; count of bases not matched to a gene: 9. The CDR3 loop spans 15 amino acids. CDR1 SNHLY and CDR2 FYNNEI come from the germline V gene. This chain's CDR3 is CASSLDREGFQPQHF. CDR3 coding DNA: TGTGCCAGCAGTTTGGACAGGGAAGGATTTCAGCCCCAGCATTTT.

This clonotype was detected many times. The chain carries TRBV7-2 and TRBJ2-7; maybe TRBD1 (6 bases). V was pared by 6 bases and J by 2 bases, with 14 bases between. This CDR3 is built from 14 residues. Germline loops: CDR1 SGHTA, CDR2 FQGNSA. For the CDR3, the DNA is TGTGCCAGCAGACGTAGGACAGACCCCTACGAGCAGTACTTC. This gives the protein CASRRRTDPYEQYF.

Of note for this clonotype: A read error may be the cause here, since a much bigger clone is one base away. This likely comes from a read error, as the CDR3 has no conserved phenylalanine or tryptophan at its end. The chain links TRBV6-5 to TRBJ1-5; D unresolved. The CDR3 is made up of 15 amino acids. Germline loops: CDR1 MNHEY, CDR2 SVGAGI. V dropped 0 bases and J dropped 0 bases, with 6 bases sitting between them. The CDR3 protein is CASSYSRDSNQPQHS. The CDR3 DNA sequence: TGTGCCAGCAGTTACTCACGAGATAGCAATCAGCCCCAGCATTCT.

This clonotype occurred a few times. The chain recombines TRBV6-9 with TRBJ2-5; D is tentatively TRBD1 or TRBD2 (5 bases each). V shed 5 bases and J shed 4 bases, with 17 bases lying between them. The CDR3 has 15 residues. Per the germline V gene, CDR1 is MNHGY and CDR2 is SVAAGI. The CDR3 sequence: CASSPRGGLGETQYF. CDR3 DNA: TGTGCCAGCAGTCCCCGTGGGGGATTAGGAGAGACCCAGTACTTC.